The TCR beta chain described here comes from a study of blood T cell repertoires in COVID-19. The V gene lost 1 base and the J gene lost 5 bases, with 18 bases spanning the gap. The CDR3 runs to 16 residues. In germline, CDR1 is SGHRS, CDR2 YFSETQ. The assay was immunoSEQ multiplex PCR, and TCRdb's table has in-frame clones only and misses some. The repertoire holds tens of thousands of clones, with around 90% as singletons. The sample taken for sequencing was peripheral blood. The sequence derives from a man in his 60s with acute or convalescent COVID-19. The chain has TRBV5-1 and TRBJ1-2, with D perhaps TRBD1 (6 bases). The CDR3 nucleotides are TGCGCCAGCAGCTTGTTACCCTCCGCAGGGGAGTATGGCTACACCTTC. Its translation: CASSLLPSAGEYGYTF.